These T cell receptor beta chains were read from a single sample in a study of identical twins. TCRdb recomputed calls from the 5' RACE reads with MiXCR, one row per CDR3 protein. Altogether 400,000 to 650,000 distinct CDR3 sequences are present, less than 25% being singletons, with the ten largest covering approximately 0.95%. The data were also submitted as part of a second study, on T cells expressing NK-cell markers.

Input material: CD4+ T cells sorted from blood. The source of these receptors is a woman under 30 in good health. Both conserved end residues are part of each CDR3. The D gene is left open where the match is weak. The size field is filled for only some rows; it gives once, few, many or a size class.

v_call	d_call	clone_size	j_call	cdr3_aa	cdr3_nt
TRBV20-1	.	.	TRBJ1-1	CSASKDNTEAFF	TGCAGTGCTAGTAAGGATAACACTGAAGCTTTCTTT
TRBV5-5	TRBD2	few	TRBJ2-3	CASSLGLAVTDTQYF	TGTGCCAGCAGCTTGGGACTAGCGGTCACAGATACGCAGTATTTT
TRBV19	TRBD2	.	TRBJ2-2	CASRGTSGSTGELFF	TGTGCCAGTAGGGGGACTAGCGGTTCCACCGGGGAGCTGTTTTTT
TRBV12-3/TRBV12-4	TRBD1	few	TRBJ1-2	CASSLGRTGGYGYTF	TGTGCCAGCAGTTTAGGTCGGACAGGGGGCTATGGCTACACCTTC
TRBV2	.	.	TRBJ1-5	CASSERGAGQPQHF	TGTGCCAGCAGTGAACGGGGGGCAGGACAGCCCCAGCATTTT
TRBV2	TRBD1	once	TRBJ2-2	CASSGTDRVSGELFF	TGTGCCAGCAGTGGCACGGACAGGGTCTCCGGGGAGCTGTTTTTT
TRBV13	.	.	TRBJ2-7	CASSLRSRVGAGEQYF	TGTGCCAGCAGCTTAAGGTCCCGTGTAGGGGCAGGGGAGCAGTACTTC
TRBV9	.	.	TRBJ1-5	CASSAEGGSNQPQHF	TGTGCCAGCAGCGCCGAAGGAGGGTCCAATCAGCCCCAGCATTTT
TRBV7-9	.	.	TRBJ2-6	CASSSATGANVLTF	TGTGCCAGCAGCTCCGCAACTGGGGCCAACGTCCTGACTTTC
TRBV20-1	.	.	TRBJ1-4	CSASKGHNEKLFF	TGCAGTGCTAGTAAGGGACATAATGAAAAACTGTTTTTT
TRBV12-3/TRBV12-4	TRBD1	many	TRBJ2-7	CASSPETGGNYEQYF	TGTGCCAGCAGTCCGGAGACAGGGGGAAACTACGAGCAGTACTTC
TRBV12-3/TRBV12-4	.	few	TRBJ1-5	CASSPTNVGPQHF	TGTGCCAGCAGCCCGACCAACGTGGGGCCCCAGCATTTT
TRBV15	.	.	TRBJ2-6	CATSRAGRTSGANVLTF	TGTGCCACCAGCAGAGCCGGCAGAACCTCTGGGGCCAACGTCCTGACTTTC
TRBV20-1	.	.	TRBJ2-1	CSVSGSVGYNEQFF	TGCAGTGTTTCCGGGAGTGTGGGCTACAATGAGCAGTTCTTC
TRBV29-1	.	many	TRBJ2-3	CSTSRHESDTQYF	TGCAGCACCAGCCGTCACGAATCAGATACGCAGTATTTT
TRBV5-6	.	few	TRBJ1-1	CASTLIMNTEAFF	TGTGCCAGCACCCTGATCATGAACACTGAAGCTTTCTTT
TRBV2	.	few	TRBJ2-7	CASGGASGLVYEQYF	TGTGCCAGCGGAGGAGCGTCAGGGCTAGTTTACGAGCAGTACTTC
TRBV20-1	TRBD2	.	TRBJ2-5	CSASLAGLQETQYF	TGCAGTGCTTCACTAGCGGGGCTCCAAGAGACCCAGTACTTC
TRBV27	TRBD1	.	TRBJ2-7	CASSLSGGTGGSYEQYF	TGTGCCAGCAGTTTATCGGGGGGGACAGGGGGCTCCTACGAGCAGTACTTC
TRBV5-1	TRBD1	.	TRBJ1-2	CASSLEPGTGYGYTF	TGCGCCAGCAGCTTGGAACCTGGGACAGGGTATGGCTACACCTTC
TRBV6-2/TRBV6-3	TRBD2	.	TRBJ2-1	CASSYPAPSSGSVVGYNEQFF	TGTGCCAGCAGTTACCCAGCCCCATCTAGCGGGAGCGTCGTAGGCTACAATGAGCAGTTCTTC
TRBV29-1	.	few	TRBJ2-1	CSGAGVYNEQFF	TGCAGCGGGGCAGGAGTTTACAATGAGCAGTTCTTC
TRBV12-3/TRBV12-4	.	many	TRBJ1-2	CASSHSGAPNGYTF	TGTGCCAGCAGTCATTCAGGGGCGCCGAATGGCTACACCTTC
TRBV6-1	.	.	TRBJ2-1	CASKRNNEQFF	TGTGCCAGCAAGAGGAACAATGAGCAGTTCTTC
TRBV25-1	TRBD1	.	TRBJ1-4	CASSDTGTGNEKLFF	TGTGCCAGCAGTGATACCGGGACAGGGAACGAAAAACTGTTTTTT
TRBV5-6	.	.	TRBJ1-3	CASSFLETGGNTIYF	TGTGCCAGCAGCTTCCTGGAAACTGGAGGAAACACCATATATTTT
TRBV11-2	TRBD1	few	TRBJ2-7	CASSLVFWATGVSYEQYF	TGTGCCAGCAGCTTAGTTTTCTGGGCCACAGGGGTTTCCTACGAGCAGTACTTC
TRBV12-3/TRBV12-4	.	many	TRBJ1-5	CASSFGGGINQPQHF	TGTGCCAGCAGTTTCGGCGGGGGGATTAATCAGCCCCAGCATTTT
TRBV5-6	.	few	TRBJ1-2	CASSLEVRGSYTF	TGTGCCAGCAGCTTGGAGGTGAGGGGAAGCTACACCTTC
TRBV12-3/TRBV12-4	.	few	TRBJ1-6	CASSLPRPPTRVNSPLHF	TGTGCCAGCAGTTTACCCAGACCCCCGACCAGGGTCAATTCACCCCTCCACTTT
TRBV5-4	.	few	TRBJ2-1	CASSGGGLAGYNEQFF	TGTGCCAGCAGCGGGGGGGGGCTAGCCGGCTACAATGAGCAGTTCTTC
TRBV2	.	.	TRBJ2-3	CAIGKDTQYF	TGTGCCATCGGGAAAGATACGCAGTATTTT
TRBV7-2	.	.	TRBJ2-1	CASSFGFDSYNEQFF	TGTGCCAGCAGCTTCGGGTTCGACTCCTACAATGAGCAGTTCTTC
TRBV7-6	.	.	TRBJ2-7	CASSSEPLGTEQYF	TGTGCCAGCAGCTCCGAGCCTCTCGGGACCGAGCAGTACTTC
TRBV30	.	.	TRBJ2-1	CAWSVVTGNEQFF	TGTGCCTGGAGCGTGGTAACTGGCAATGAGCAGTTCTTC
TRBV6-1	.	.	TRBJ2-1	CASNTIFSSSYNEQFF	TGTGCCAGCAATACTATATTTTCGAGCTCCTACAATGAGCAGTTCTTC
TRBV20-1	.	many	TRBJ2-5	CSARAGHSQETQYF	TGCAGTGCTAGGGCAGGGCACTCCCAAGAGACCCAGTACTTC
TRBV5-6	.	.	TRBJ1-1	CASSNTGTANTEAFF	TGTGCCAGCAGCAATACGGGGACCGCGAACACTGAAGCTTTCTTT
TRBV20-1	TRBD2	few	TRBJ2-5	CSARDGWEGRKTQYF	TGCAGTGCTAGAGACGGGTGGGAGGGCCGGAAGACCCAGTACTTC
TRBV15	.	.	TRBJ2-7	CATSLEQPASYEQYF	TGTGCCACCAGCCTTGAGCAGCCAGCCTCCTACGAGCAGTACTTC
TRBV29-1	.	few	TRBJ2-3	CSAAGTASTDTQYF	TGCAGCGCTGCGGGGACGGCTAGCACAGATACGCAGTATTTT
TRBV5-1	TRBD2	once	TRBJ2-3	CASSRGGALDTQYF	TGCGCCAGCAGCCGCGGGGGGGCCTTAGATACGCAGTATTTT
TRBV5-1	TRBD2	.	TRBJ2-1	CASSFLRGGEIINEQFF	TGCGCCAGCAGCTTTTTGCGGGGGGGGGAGATTATAAATGAGCAGTTCTTC
TRBV6-5	.	few	TRBJ1-2	CASSSGRRNYGYTF	TGTGCCAGCAGTTCCGGACGGAGAAACTATGGCTACACCTTC
TRBV4-2	.	few	TRBJ2-7	CASSQERGIYEQYF	TGTGCCAGCAGCCAAGAGAGAGGTATCTACGAGCAGTACTTC
TRBV5-1	TRBD2	.	TRBJ2-2	CASSLAGRASGELFF	TGCGCCAGCAGCTTGGCCGGGAGGGCAAGCGGGGAGCTGTTTTTT
TRBV20-1	.	.	TRBJ1-1	CGWTQNTEAFF	TGCGGCTGGACTCAGAACACTGAAGCTTTCTTT
TRBV6-5	.	few	TRBJ2-5	CASSYDRETQYF	TGTGCCAGCAGTTACGATCGCGAGACCCAGTACTTC
TRBV29-1	.	few	TRBJ1-1	CSVEIQLGTEAFF	TGCAGCGTTGAGATACAGTTGGGCACTGAAGCTTTCTTT
TRBV3-1	TRBD1	few	TRBJ1-2	CASSQGQGWDYGYTF	TGTGCCAGCAGCCAAGGACAGGGATGGGACTATGGCTACACCTTC